The 23 T cell receptor beta chains listed next were all sequenced from one sample in a study of cytotoxic CD8 clonotypes in ibrutinib-treated CLL. Sequencing used immunoSEQ multiplex PCR; TCRdb keeps in-frame clones, though not all of them. The profile shows some 200,000 clones, roughly 79% of them singletons. The specimen comprised PBMCs, sampled after 12 months of ibrutinib treatment. The receptors originated from a human donor with chronic lymphocytic leukemia.

CDR3 sequence: CASSLLRLAGDSTDTQYF. Here the CDR3 DNA reads TGTGCCAGCAGTCTCCTCAGACTAGCGGGGGATAGCACAGATACGCAGTATTTT. The V and J genes are TRBV27 and TRBJ2-3, with 12 positions matching TRBD2. Unmatched junction bases numbered 9, after V lost 5 bases and J lost 0 bases. Germline V gene lookup returns CDR1 MNHEY and CDR2 SMNVEV (reference sequence). The CDR3 contains 18 residues.

The V and J genes are TRBV27 and TRBJ2-3; 7 bases align to TRBD1. V gave up 4 bases and J gave up 3 bases; unmatched junction bases: 7. Per the germline V gene, CDR1 is MNHEY and CDR2 is SMNVEV (reference sequence). The CDR3 is made up of 15 amino acids. CDR3 nucleotides: TGTGCCAGCAGTTCATTACAGGGGTTAACAGATACGCAGTATTTT. Translated, it gives CASSSLQGLTDTQYF.

This clone was seen a single time. The rearrangement links TRBV19 to TRBJ2-6; tentatively, D is TRBD2 (5 bases). Germline V gene lookup returns CDR1 LNHDA and CDR2 SQIVND (reference sequence). Trimming took off 4 bases at V and 0 bases at J, with 7 bases between the two ends. The CDR3 covers 15 residues. CDR3 sequence: CASSSRGSGANVLTF. The CDR3 DNA reads as TGTGCCAGTAGTAGCCGGGGCTCTGGGGCCAACGTCCTGACTTTC.

Concerning this clone itself: Other DNA sequences of this sample code for an identical CDR3. CDR3: CASSLGPQETQYF. Written as DNA, the CDR3 is TGCGCCAGCAGCTTGGGTCCCCAAGAGACCCAGTACTTC. The V and J genes are TRBV5-1 and TRBJ2-5; D is uncertain. The CDR3 has 13 residues. The germline V gene has CDR1 SGHRS and CDR2 YFSETQ. V shed 0 bases and J shed 1 base, with 4 bases lying between them.

The genes are TRBV2 and TRBJ2-1; D is perhaps TRBD2 (6 bases). This CDR3 comprises 18 residues. Germline V CDR1 and CDR2: SNHLY, FYNNEI. Trimming took 3 bases from V and 9 from J, leaving 27 bases between them. The CDR3 nucleotides read TGTGCCAGCAGTGACATACTCGTGCTCAAGACGGGAGTCTTTGAGCAGTTCTTC. It specifies CASSDILVLKTGVFEQFF. Complete variable domain (other parts from reference TRBV2 and TRBJ2-1): EPEVTQTPSHQVTQMGQEVILRCVPISNHLYFYWYRQILGQKVEFLVSFYNNEISEKSEIFDDQFSVERPDGSNFTLKIRSTKLEDSAMYFCASSDILVLKTGVFEQFFGPGTRLTVL.

The rearrangement uses TRBV11-2 and TRBJ1-1; D perhaps matches TRBD1 (6 bases). The CDR3 loop spans 15 amino acids. V was trimmed by 7 bases and J by 3 bases, leaving 18 bases between them. The germline V gene has CDR1 SGHAT and CDR2 FQNNGV. CDR3 sequence reads: CASNTRGGADTEAFF. The CDR3 DNA sequence: TGTGCCAGCAACACGAGGGGGGGCGCGGACACTGAAGCTTTCTTT.

The J gene is TRBJ2-1, the V gene TRBV10-1; maybe TRBD1 (5 bases). Germline CDR1 is WNHNN and CDR2 is SYGVQD (reference sequence). Trimming took off 3 bases at V and 12 bases at J, with 21 bases between the two ends. CDR3 length equals 15 residues. CDR3 loop: CASSEVRGPSRAQFF. Written as DNA, the CDR3 is TGCGCCAGCAGTGAAGTTAGGGGCCCCTCAAGGGCGCAGTTCTTC.

The chain employs TRBV6-5 and TRBJ2-7; D might be TRBD1 (5 bases). Germline lookup yields CDR1 MNHEY and CDR2 SVGAGI. The CDR3 totals 15 residues. Trimming cost V 2 bases and J 4 bases, with 15 bases left between them. DNA of the CDR3: TGTGCCAGCAGTTACGGTCACAGGCGAACTTACGAGCAGTACTTC. Translated, it gives CASSYGHRRTYEQYF.

This clone was observed a single time. CDR3 residues: CASSLLGGGAGSYNEQFF. DNA for the CDR3: TGTGCCAGCAGCTTACTCGGCGGGGGGGCAGGCTCCTACAATGAGCAGTTCTTC. The rearrangement uses TRBV7-9 and TRBJ2-1; TRBD2 matches at 9 bases. V lost 2 bases and J lost 0; bases outside the gene matches: 8. Germline V gives CDR1 SEHNR, CDR2 FQNEAQ (reference sequence). This CDR3 spans 18 amino acids.

The chain couples TRBV6-4 to TRBJ2-3; D could derive from TRBD1 or TRBD2 (6 bases each). Per germline, CDR1 MRHNA and CDR2 SNTAGT. With 3 bases removed from V and 2 bases from J, the gap between germline ends came to 12 bases. The CDR3 has 15 amino acids. The CDR3 reads CASSETGRNTDTQYF. The DNA of the CDR3 is TGTGCCAGCAGTGAAACAGGGAGGAACACAGATACGCAGTATTTT.

The CDR3 sequence: CASSTMGTVNTEAFF. The CDR3 DNA reads TGTGCCAGCTCAACAATGGGGACGGTGAACACTGAAGCTTTCTTT. This chain uses TRBV7-8 with TRBJ1-1; D possibly corresponds to TRBD1 (5 bases). The ends were cut back, 8 bases at V and 0 bases at J, with 16 bases in the middle. CDR3 length: 15 residues. The V gene's germline CDR1 is SGHVS and CDR2 FQNEAQ.

CDR3 sequence: CASSLWGTGTEAFF. CDR3 DNA sequence: TGTGCCAGCAGCTTATGGGGGACGGGCACTGAAGCTTTCTTT. The chain recombines TRBV11-2 with TRBJ1-1; TRBD1 might be the D (5 bases). The V gene lost 2 bases and the J gene lost 4 bases, with 11 bases spanning the gap. This CDR3 is built from 14 residues. CDR1 and CDR2 (germline): SGHAT, FQNNGV.

The chain links TRBV7-9 to TRBJ2-1; 10 bases are a match to TRBD2. CDR3 length equals 14 residues. Germline V gene data show CDR1 as SEHNR and CDR2 as FQNEAQ (reference sequence). V shed 3 bases and J 8 bases; nucleotides not matched to a gene: 4. This CDR3 reads CASSFGTSVDEQFF. The CDR3 region has the DNA TGTGCCAGCAGCTTTGGGACTAGCGTGGATGAGCAGTTCTTC.

The gene calls are TRBV7-6 and TRBJ1-2; TRBD1 might be the D (6 bases). Trimming stripped 2 bases from V and 6 bases from J, with 10 bases between. CDR3 length: 13 amino acids. From germline, CDR1 is SGHVS and CDR2 FNYEAQ. The CDR3 DNA reads as TGTGCCAGCAGCTTATCGGGGGGCAATGGCTACACCTTC. Its protein is CASSLSGGNGYTF. Filled out from reference TRBV7-6 and TRBJ1-2, the complete variable domain reads GAGVSQSPRYKVTKRGQDVALRCDPISGHVSLYWYRQALGQGPEFLTYFNYEAQQDKSGLPNDRFSAERPEGSISTLTIQRTEQRDSAMYRCASSLSGGNGYTFGSGTRLTVV.

The chain uses TRBV5-1 and TRBJ2-7, with a weak D call TRBD1 (5 bases). V was shortened by 6 bases and J by 5 bases, with 18 bases between the two germline ends. Germline values: CDR1 SGHRS, CDR2 YFSETQ. The CDR3 runs to 14 residues. The CDR3 DNA reads TGCGCCAGCACCCCCACCTCTCGACAGAACGAGCAGTACTTC. Residues: CASTPTSRQNEQYF. Full variable domain (rest looked up from reference TRBV5-1 and TRBJ2-7): KAGVTQTPRYLIKTRGQQVTLSCSPISGHRSVSWYQQTPGQGLQFLFEYFSETQRNKGNFPGRFSGRQFSNSRSEMNVSTLELGDSALYLCASTPTSRQNEQYFGPGTRLTVT.

The V and J genes are TRBV9 and TRBJ2-2; TRBD2 matches 7 bases. The junction had 7 bases not matched to a gene; V was cut back by 7 bases and J by 1 base. The CDR3 is 15 residues long. Per the germline V gene, CDR1 is SGDLS and CDR2 is YYNGEE. CDR3 loop: CASGRAGENTGELFF. The CDR3 DNA reads TGTGCCAGCGGTCGGGCGGGGGAGAACACCGGGGAGCTGTTTTTT.

The chain has TRBV4-2 and TRBJ2-7; TRBD2 is a possible D gene (6 bases). The CDR3 covers 16 residues. CDR1 LGHNA and CDR2 YNFKEQ come from the germline V gene. The ends were cut back, 0 bases at V and 3 bases at J, with 15 bases in the middle. CDR3: CASSQDLGGVDYEQYF. For the CDR3, the DNA is TGTGCCAGCAGCCAAGATCTTGGCGGGGTCGACTACGAGCAGTACTTC.

This chain uses TRBV6-5 with TRBJ1-2; D ambiguous. This CDR3 spans 12 amino acids. V dropped 6 bases and J dropped 5 bases, with 10 bases sitting between them. Per the germline V gene, CDR1 is MNHEY and CDR2 is SVGAGI. This CDR3 is CASRSRHYGYTF. The DNA for the CDR3 is TGTGCCAGCAGAAGCAGGCATTATGGCTACACCTTC.

The rearrangement joins TRBV5-1 to TRBJ1-4; TRBD1 is a possible D gene (5 bases). Looked up from germline, CDR1 is SGHRS and CDR2 is YFSETQ. Trimming removed 4 bases at V and 7 bases at J, with 17 bases between. The CDR3 totals 15 residues. CDR3 sequence reads: CASSMRQGMGEKLFF. DNA of the CDR3: TGCGCCAGCAGCATGAGGCAGGGAATGGGTGAAAAACTGTTTTTT.

The chain couples TRBV5-1 to TRBJ2-3; D gene unclear. CDR3 length: 14 residues. With 2 bases removed from V and 1 base from J, the gap between germline ends came to 8 bases. Germline lookup yields CDR1 SGHRS and CDR2 YFSETQ. CDR3 loop: CASSFSAGTDTQYF. The DNA for the CDR3 is TGCGCCAGCAGCTTCTCGGCGGGCACAGATACGCAGTATTTT.

V is TRBV7-6 and J is TRBJ2-5, with D possibly matching TRBD2 (5 bases). Germline values: CDR1 SGHVS, CDR2 FNYEAQ. Trimming pared 5 bases from V and 7 bases from J, leaving 20 bases between. CDR3 length equals 15 residues. The CDR3 spells CASSPSGWRAGTQYF. Written as DNA, the CDR3 is TGTGCCAGCAGCCCATCTGGGTGGCGGGCGGGGACCCAGTACTTC.

The CDR3 coding sequence is TGTGCCAGCAGCTCCGAGGCCGGGCCGTACAATGAGCAGTTCTTC. Translated, it gives CASSSEAGPYNEQFF. The J gene is TRBJ2-1, the V gene TRBV7-6; D is undetermined. Trimming stripped 4 bases from V and 4 bases from J, with 14 bases between. CDR3 length: 15 residues. CDR1 is SGHVS and CDR2 is FNYEAQ in the germline V gene.

V usage is TRBV19 and J usage is TRBJ1-2; 7 bases align to TRBD1. CDR3 length equals 13 residues. Unmatched junction bases numbered 10, after V lost 10 bases and J lost 5 bases. Germline-derived CDR1 and CDR2 are LNHDA and SQIVND (reference sequence). The CDR3 loop is CAILDREIYGYTF. The CDR3 region has the DNA TGTGCCATCCTTGACAGGGAGATTTATGGCTACACCTTC.